The 26 T cell receptor beta chains below all came from one sample that was sequenced in a study of blood T cell repertoires in COVID-19. Assay: immunoSEQ multiplex PCR; the TCRdb copy retains only in-frame clones and omits some. The data show about 67,000 clones, 87% seen once. The material sequenced was peripheral blood. The source of these receptors is a man between 45 and 60 years old with active COVID-19.

The V and J genes are TRBV7-9 and TRBJ2-5; 7 nucleotides match TRBD1. CDR3 length equals 15 residues. V was pared by 4 bases and J by 7 bases, with 12 bases of the junction left unmatched. The germline CDR1 and CDR2 sequences are SEHNR and FQNEAQ (reference sequence). The CDR3 DNA reads TGTGCCAGCAGCTCCTCCGGGACAGCAGGGCGGACCCAGTACTTC. Encoded protein: CASSSSGTAGRTQYF.

This clone was seen more than once but under ten times. V is TRBV3-1 (or the pseudogene TRBV3-2) and J is TRBJ2-7; D gene unclear. CDR1 and CDR2 (germline): LGHDT, YNNKEL (reference sequence). CDR3 length equals 12 residues. Trimming stripped 1 base from V and 7 bases from J, with 8 bases between. The CDR3 loop is CASSQVETEQYF. In DNA form, the CDR3 reads TGTGCCAGCAGCCAAGTTGAAACAGAGCAGTACTTC.

The V and J genes are TRBV29-1 and TRBJ2-7; 9 nucleotides match TRBD1. Germline-derived CDR1 and CDR2 are SQVTM and ANQGSEA. V was clipped by 7 bases and J by 7 bases; unmatched bases: 8. This CDR3 contains 12 residues. This CDR3 is CSANGQGLEQYF. CDR3 coding DNA: TGCAGCGCCAACGGACAGGGGTTAGAGCAGTACTTC.

Only a few counts were recorded for this clone. The V call is TRBV19, the J call TRBJ1-1; tentatively, D is TRBD1 (5 bases). CDR1 is LNHDA, CDR2 SQIVND, per germline (reference sequence). This CDR3 has 15 residues. Deletions cut 3 bases from V and 3 bases from J, with 14 bases between. The CDR3 is CASSIIGVGDTEAFF. As DNA, the CDR3 is TGTGCCAGTAGTATTATAGGGGTAGGGGACACTGAAGCTTTCTTT. Complete variable domain (other parts from reference TRBV19 and TRBJ1-1): DGGITQSPKYLFRKEGQNVTLSCEQNLNHDAMYWYRQDPGQGLRLIYYSQIVNDFQKGDIAEGYSVSREKKESFPLTVTSAQKNPTAFYLCASSIIGVGDTEAFFGQGTRLTVV.

The chain couples TRBV9 to TRBJ2-1; D unresolved. The CDR3 runs to 16 residues. The ends were cut back, 0 bases at V and 0 bases at J, with 10 bases in the middle. The V gene's germline CDR1 is SGDLS and CDR2 YYNGEE. In DNA, the CDR3 is TGTGCCAGCAGCGTAGTGGCAGATTACTCCTACAATGAGCAGTTCTTC. This gives the protein CASSVVADYSYNEQFF.

J is TRBJ2-7 and V is TRBV27, with TRBD2 matching 7 bases. J was trimmed by 0 bases and V by 9 bases; bases with no gene match: 2. CDR3 length: 12 amino acids. CDR1 and CDR2 from the germline V gene are MNHEY and SMNVEV (reference sequence). Written as DNA, the CDR3 is TGTGCCAGTCGCGGGAGCTCCTACGAGCAGTACTTC. Residues: CASRGSSYEQYF.

The V gene is TRBV7-6, the J gene TRBJ2-7; 10 bases map to TRBD2. This CDR3 region has 16 residues. CDR1 and CDR2 from the germline V gene are SGHVS and FNYEAQ. The junction had 7 bases not matched to a gene; V was cut back by 0 bases and J by 5 bases. The CDR3 nucleotides read TGTGCCAGCAGCTTAGCGGCGGTAGCGGGAGGTCACGAGCAGTACTTC. Amino acid sequence: CASSLAAVAGGHEQYF. Full variable domain (outside the CDR3, taken from reference TRBV7-6 and TRBJ2-7): GAGVSQSPRYKVTKRGQDVALRCDPISGHVSLYWYRQALGQGPEFLTYFNYEAQQDKSGLPNDRFSAERPEGSISTLTIQRTEQRDSAMYRCASSLAAVAGGHEQYFGPGTRLTVT.

The chain links TRBV4-2 to TRBJ2-1; D may be TRBD2 (6 bases). Per germline, CDR1 LGHNA and CDR2 YNFKEQ. With 1 base removed from V and 9 bases from J, the gap between germline ends came to 13 bases. The CDR3 totals 14 residues. The CDR3 loop is CASSQGAGPGEQFF. CDR3 DNA: TGTGCCAGCAGCCAAGGCGCGGGGCCGGGTGAGCAGTTCTTC.

This clone was observed once. The V gene is TRBV29-1, the J gene TRBJ2-7; a possible D gene is TRBD2 (6 bases). With 2 bases removed from V and 2 bases from J, the gap between germline ends came to 16 bases. The CDR3 has 15 residues. Germline V lookup: CDR1 SQVTM, CDR2 ANQGSEA. In nucleotides, the CDR3 is TGCAGCGTTGAAAGCGGGTCGACCGTAACCTACGAGCAGTACTTC. Translated, it gives CSVESGSTVTYEQYF.

The chain has TRBV6-2 or TRBV6-3 and TRBJ1-5; 7 bases are shared with TRBD1. This CDR3 comprises 16 residues. Germline CDR1 reads MNHEY; CDR2 reads SVGEGT. Trimming removed 2 bases from V and 5 bases from J; junction bases left unmatched: 9. In DNA, the CDR3 is TGTGCCAGCAGTTACGAGGGGGCCCTGCTACATCAGCCCCAGCATTTT. Amino acid sequence: CASSYEGALLHQPQHF.

This clone was detected once. The rearrangement joins TRBV28 to TRBJ2-7; D gene unclear. The CDR3 has 13 residues. The germline V gene has CDR1 MDHEN and CDR2 SYDVKM. V shed 7 bases and J shed 0 bases, with 10 bases lying between them. In nucleotides, the CDR3 is TGTGCCAGCATCGGTGTTAGCTCCTACGAGCAGTACTTC. The encoded protein is CASIGVSSYEQYF.

This chain joins TRBV28 and TRBJ2-7, with 10 nucleotides matching TRBD1. The germline V gene has CDR1 MDHEN and CDR2 SYDVKM. This CDR3 comprises 15 residues. V lost 8 bases and J lost 3; bases outside the gene matches: 10. The CDR3 DNA sequence: TGTGCCAGCGGACTGGGACAGGGGCTGTTCTACGAGCAGTACTTC. It yields the protein CASGLGQGLFYEQYF.

The rearrangement joins TRBV5-4 to TRBJ2-7; D possibly corresponds to TRBD1 (6 bases). Germline lookup yields CDR1 SGHNT and CDR2 YYREEE (reference sequence). V lost 4 bases to trimming and J lost 5 bases, with 16 bases between them. The CDR3 length is 14 residues. For the CDR3, the DNA is TGTGCCAGCAGCCCTGCCTACGGGACAAACGAGCAGTACTTC. This encodes CASSPAYGTNEQYF.

This clone was counted a single time. The rearrangement joins TRBV19 to TRBJ1-2, with 12 bases that match TRBD1. This CDR3 is built from 15 residues. Germline loops: CDR1 LNHDA, CDR2 SQIVND (reference sequence). V dropped 7 bases and J dropped 12; count of bases not matched to a gene: 15. The CDR3 here is CASNKRGTGGGDDTF. In DNA form, the CDR3 reads TGTGCCAGTAACAAACGCGGGACAGGGGGCGGTGATGACACCTTC.

This clone was counted a single time. The junction differs from germline at one of its ends, possibly a read error. The chain combines TRBV7-7 with TRBJ2-5, with D perhaps TRBD2 (6 bases). From germline, CDR1 is SSHAT and CDR2 FNYEAQ (reference sequence). The CDR3 extends over 14 amino acids. In DNA, the CDR3 is TGTGCTAGCAGCCGACCTGGGAGGCAAGAGACCCAGTACTTC. Protein sequence: CASSRPGRQETQYF.

The rearrangement uses TRBV6-1 and TRBJ1-1; 11 positions agree with TRBD1. V lost 6 bases and J lost 0; bases outside the gene matches: 3. Germline V gene sequence: CDR1 MNHNS, CDR2 SASEGT. The CDR3 has 15 residues. CDR3 sequence reads: CASRRTGGLNTEAFF. CDR3 nucleotides: TGTGCCAGCAGGCGGACAGGGGGCCTGAACACTGAAGCTTTCTTT.

The V call is TRBV9, the J call TRBJ2-3, with TRBD2 matching over 8 bases. V was clipped by 6 bases and J by 5 bases; unmatched bases: 5. The germline V gene encodes CDR1 SGDLS and CDR2 YYNGEE. CDR3 length: 13 residues. The CDR3 nucleotides read TGTGCCAGCACTAGCGGGCCCGGAGATACGCAGTATTTT. It specifies CASTSGPGDTQYF.

The chain combines TRBV6-6 with TRBJ1-2; TRBD1 matches at 7 bases. The junction had 5 bases not matched to a gene; V was cut back by 2 bases and J by 5 bases. Germline CDR1 MNHNY, CDR2 SVGAGI (reference sequence). CDR3 length: 14 residues. CDR3 amino acids: CASSYAGQSYGYTF. In nucleotides, the CDR3 is TGTGCCAGCAGTTACGCGGGACAGAGTTATGGCTACACCTTC.

Of note for this clone: The same CDR3 also results from other DNA sequences found in this sample. The CDR3 sequence is CASSLLAGEQYF. CDR3 sequence (DNA): TGTGCCAGCAGCCTGCTAGCGGGCGAGCAGTACTTC. The chain links TRBV2 to TRBJ2-7; 8 positions match TRBD2. The CDR3 covers 12 residues. Germline loops: CDR1 SNHLY, CDR2 FYNNEI. V was pared by 6 bases and J by 6 bases, with 4 bases of the junction left unmatched.

This clone was observed once. The chain joins TRBV7-9 to TRBJ2-1; TRBD1 aligns across 7 bases. The germline V gene encodes CDR1 SEHNR and CDR2 FQNEAQ (reference sequence). V was pared by 5 bases and J by 0 bases, with 4 bases of the junction left unmatched. The CDR3 loop spans 15 amino acids. Here the CDR3 DNA reads TGTGCCAGCAGCCCCAGGGGGAGCTCCTACAATGAGCAGTTCTTC. Amino acids: CASSPRGSSYNEQFF. The full variable domain, its missing parts supplied by reference TRBV7-9 and TRBJ2-1, is DTGVSQNPRHKITKRGQNVTFRCDPISEHNRLYWYRQTLGQGPEFLTYFQNEAQLEKSRLLSDRFSAERPKGSFSTLEIQRTEQGDSAMYLCASSPRGSSYNEQFFGPGTRLTVL.

The rearrangement joins TRBV9 to TRBJ2-5; TRBD2 aligns across 12 bases. Losses at the gene ends were 2 bases for V and 2 bases for J; bases not matched to a gene: 19. CDR1 is SGDLS, CDR2 YYNGEE, per germline. The CDR3 is 21 amino acids. The DNA of the CDR3 is TGTGCCAGCAGCGTCGACATTTATCTAGCCGGGACTAGCGGGCGGCAAGAGACCCAGTACTTC. This codes for CASSVDIYLAGTSGRQETQYF.

V and J are TRBV30 and TRBJ2-7; 8 nucleotides align to TRBD1. CDR3 length equals 13 residues. CDR1 and CDR2 from the germline V gene are GTSNPN and SVGIG (reference sequence). J gave up 4 bases and V 5 bases, and 7 bases lay outside the gene matches. This CDR3 reads CAWAGQDFYEQYF. CDR3 DNA sequence: TGTGCCTGGGCGGGACAGGACTTTTACGAGCAGTACTTC.

This clone was counted ten times or more. This chain connects TRBV15 to TRBJ2-1; unclear D gene. Germline V gene data show CDR1 as LNHNV and CDR2 as YYDKDF (reference sequence). The V and J ends lost 1 base and 3 bases respectively, with 16 bases between them. CDR3 length: 17 residues. DNA of the CDR3: TGTGCCACCAGCAGAGCCGATCATACCCGACACTACAATGAGCAGTTCTTC. Protein sequence: CATSRADHTRHYNEQFF.

This clone was recorded only once. The chain is built from TRBV7-8 and TRBJ2-1, with TRBD2 matching over 11 bases. This CDR3 comprises 16 residues. The trim removed 5 bases at V and 6 bases at J, leaving 9 bases unmatched. From germline, CDR1 is SGHVS and CDR2 FQNEAQ. This chain's CDR3 is CASSATGTSGVNEQFF. In nucleotides, the CDR3 is TGTGCCAGCAGCGCCACCGGGACTAGCGGAGTCAATGAGCAGTTCTTC. Full variable domain (remainder filled in from reference TRBV7-8 and TRBJ2-1): GAGVSQSPRYKVAKRGQDVALRCDPISGHVSLFWYQQALGQGPEFLTYFQNEAQLDKSGLPSDRFFAERPEGSVSTLKIQRTQQEDSAVYLCASSATGTSGVNEQFFGPGTRLTVL.

The CDR3 loop is CASSSTTGLSPASYGYTF. The CDR3 region has the DNA TGTGCCAGCAGTTCCACCACGGGACTCTCCCCAGCTAGCTATGGCTACACCTTC. The gene calls are TRBV28 and TRBJ1-2; D might be TRBD1 (5 bases). The CDR3 totals 18 residues. Germline V gene sequence: CDR1 MDHEN, CDR2 SYDVKM. V dropped 4 bases and J dropped 4 bases, with 25 bases sitting between them.

The chain recombines TRBV5-6 with TRBJ1-4; 9 bases fit TRBD1. Germline V gene lookup returns CDR1 SGHDT and CDR2 YYEEEE. Trimming took 0 bases from V and 5 from J; bases not matched to a gene: 2. The CDR3 consists of 15 residues. The CDR3 sequence is CASSLDGTGNEKLFF. The CDR3 DNA is TGTGCCAGCAGCTTGGACGGGACAGGGAATGAAAAACTGTTTTTT.